The T cell receptor beta chain under discussion was sequenced for a study of T cell clonality in common variable immunodeficiency. Study-level points and caveats: The cause of increased CVID clonality remains unclear without subpopulation sequencing. Fewer TCRbeta clones were shared among CVID subjects than controls. CVID subjects showed higher TCRbeta clonality than healthy controls.

At least ten counts were recorded for this clone. Its specificity is not known. From the germline J gene comes the end of the CDR3, since the read stops 3 residues before it. Measured with immunoSEQ multiplex PCR; TCRdb has only the in-frame clones, and not every one. The sample includes 30,000 to 40,000 clones, none of them occurring once. Deletions cut 2 bases from V and 5 bases from J, with 13 bases between. CDR1 is DFQATT and CDR2 is SNEGSKA in the germline V gene (reference sequence). This CDR3 is 14 amino acids long. Sequenced input: peripheral blood mononuclear cells. This chain connects TRBV20-1 to TRBJ2-1; maybe TRBD1 (6 bases). This clonotype originated in a person aged 18 to 75 in good health. Partial CDR3 DNA: TGCAGTGCTAGAACTATGAGGGGGAACAATGAG. Amino acid sequence: CSARTMRGNNE. The full-length CDR3 reads as CSARTMRGNNEQFF.